A selection of T cell receptor beta chains follows, all from one sample in a study of T cells in localized non-small cell lung cancer. Produced via immunoSEQ multiplex PCR; TCRdb's table is partial and in-frame only. There are some 2,000 clones in the sample; about a quarter occur only once, and 11% to 15% lies in the top ten. The material was normal lung tissue next to the tumor, obtained before any cancer treatment. Source of these receptors: a female donor over 55 with stage I lung adenocarcinoma. The CDR3 runs from the conserved cysteine through the conserved F or W. The D gene is left open where the match is weak. A clone size is listed for some rows: how often the clone was seen (once, few, many), or a class if it is expanded.

>few|TRBV11-3|15|TRBD2|TRBJ2-1
TGTGCCAGCAGCAACCGCGCGGGAGCCTACAATGAGCAGTTCTTC
CASSNRAGAYNEQFF
>.|TRBV5-1|16|TRBD1|TRBJ1-4
TGCGCCAGCAGCTGGGACAGCGCCGGGACTAATGAAAAACTGTTTTTT
CASSWDSAGTNEKLFF
>few|TRBV9|13|.|TRBJ1-2
TGTGCCAGCAGTGGTGGAGTGAACTATGGCTACACCTTC
CASSGGVNYGYTF
>medium-sized|TRBV11-3|17|TRBD1|TRBJ1-2
TGTGCCAGCAGCTTAGGGACAGGGCGTGCCGGTGAAGGAGGCTACACCTTC
CASSLGTGRAGEGGYTF
>few|TRBV11-3|16|TRBD2|TRBJ2-2
TGTGCCAGCAGCGCGACTAGCGCATCGAACACCGGGGAGCTGTTTTTT
CASSATSASNTGELFF
>once|TRBV29-1|13|.|TRBJ2-5
TGCAGCGCCGACGCCGGGGACCAAGAGACCCAGTACTTC
CSADAGDQETQYF
>hyperexpanded|TRBV9|14|.|TRBJ2-5
TGTGCCAGCAGCGTAGCCGGGTTGCAAGAGACCCAGTACTTC
CASSVAGLQETQYF
>.|TRBV11-3|14|.|TRBJ1-1
TGTGCCAGCAGCCGCTCCGGGGGTCCCACTGAAGCTTTCTTT
CASSRSGGPTEAFF
>.|TRBV28|14|TRBD1|TRBJ2-7
TGTGCCAGCAGTTTTTGGACAGGAGCCTACGAGCAGTACTTC
CASSFWTGAYEQYF
>.|TRBV11-3|16|.|TRBJ2-1
TGTGCCAGCAGCTTAATCTGGGGTCTAGGTAACAATGAGCAGTTCTTC
CASSLIWGLGNNEQFF
>few|TRBV6-8|16|TRBD1|TRBJ1-3
TGTGCCAGCAGTGTTTTACCGGGACAGGGAGGAAACACCATATATTTT
CASSVLPGQGGNTIYF